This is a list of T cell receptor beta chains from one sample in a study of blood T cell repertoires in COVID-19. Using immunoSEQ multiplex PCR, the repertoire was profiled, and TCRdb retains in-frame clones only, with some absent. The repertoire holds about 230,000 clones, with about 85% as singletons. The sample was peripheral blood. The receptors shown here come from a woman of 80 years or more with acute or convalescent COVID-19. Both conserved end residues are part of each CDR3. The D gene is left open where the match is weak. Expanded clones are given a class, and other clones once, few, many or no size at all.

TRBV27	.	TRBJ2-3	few	TGTGCCAGCAGGGCCGGCGGGAGCACAGATACGCAGTATTTT	CASRAGGSTDTQYF
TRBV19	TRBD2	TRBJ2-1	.	TGTGCCAGTAGTATCGGGACTAGCGGACCCTACAATGAGCAGTTCTTC	CASSIGTSGPYNEQFF
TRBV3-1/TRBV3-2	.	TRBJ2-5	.	TGTGCCAGCAGCCGGCTGGCGGGGGCCGGTTTGGCCCAGTACTTC	CASSRLAGAGLAQYF
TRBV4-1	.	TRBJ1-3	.	TGCGCCAGCAGCCAAGTCACGGTTGGGAGGGCAGCGGGAAACACCATATATTTT	CASSQVTVGRAAGNTIYF
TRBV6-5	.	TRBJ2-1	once	TGTGCCACCCAAAGTAGGGGTTACAATGAGCAGTTCTTC	CATQSRGYNEQFF
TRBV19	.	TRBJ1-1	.	TGTGCCAGTACCCTGACAGTGAACACTGAAGCTTTCTTT	CASTLTVNTEAFF
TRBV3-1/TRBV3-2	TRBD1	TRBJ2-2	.	TGTGCCAGCAGTCGCACAGGGGCCACCGGGGAGCTGTTTTTT	CASSRTGATGELFF
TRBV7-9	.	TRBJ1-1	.	TGTGCCAGCAGCTTTGGGGGCCTGGGCACTGAAGCTTTCTTT	CASSFGGLGTEAFF
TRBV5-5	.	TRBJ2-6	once	TGTGCCAGCAGCTTGAATCTAGCGTTCCATCCTGGGGCCAACGTCCTGACTTTC	CASSLNLAFHPGANVLTF
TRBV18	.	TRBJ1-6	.	TGTGCCAGCTCACCGGGCCTTTCGGATTCACCCCTCCACTTT	CASSPGLSDSPLHF
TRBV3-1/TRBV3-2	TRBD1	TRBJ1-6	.	TGTGCCAGCAGCCAGGGACAGGGTGAAGGATCACCCCTCCACTTT	CASSQGQGEGSPLHF
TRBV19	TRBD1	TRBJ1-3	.	TGTGCCAGTAGTACCCTCTCGACAGGGAAAGGAAACACCATATATTTT	CASSTLSTGKGNTIYF
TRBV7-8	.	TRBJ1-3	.	TGTGCCAGCAGCTTAGTTCCCGGGTCTGGAAACACCATATATTTT	CASSLVPGSGNTIYF
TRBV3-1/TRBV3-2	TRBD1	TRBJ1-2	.	TGTGCCAGCAGCCCGTTAGTCGGGACAGGGGGCGCACGGTATGGCTACACCTTC	CASSPLVGTGGARYGYTF
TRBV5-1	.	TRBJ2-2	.	TGCGCCAGCAGCTTGTCGGAGGGGCCCGGGGAGCTGTTTTTT	CASSLSEGPGELFF
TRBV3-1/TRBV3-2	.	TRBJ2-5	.	TGTGCCAGCAGCCAAGTGTGGCTAGCTGGGGAGACCCAGTACTTC	CASSQVWLAGETQYF